The entry that follows covers one T cell receptor beta chain sequence. Antigen specificity is unknown. Libraries were prepared by immunoSEQ multiplex PCR; TCRdb keeps only in-frame clonotypes and omits some of them. The table shows under 35,000 clones, with around nine tenths occurring only once. This entry belongs to a study of neoadjuvant nivolumab and ipilimumab in lung cancer. Study-wide results and caveats: Blood richness before therapy tracked richness in tumors resected after neoadjuvant therapy.

The germline gives CDR1 SGHVS, CDR2 FQNEAQ. The CDR3 length is 13 residues. V trimming: 4 bases; J trimming: 4 bases; junction bases outside the gene matches: 1. The sequencing used peripheral blood, collected after neoadjuvant nivolumab, alone or with ipilimumab, at or shortly before surgery. This receptor was taken from an adult with non-small cell lung cancer. J is TRBJ1-1 and V is TRBV7-8, with 9 positions matching TRBD1. The CDR3 reads CASSSGQGTEAFF. The CDR3 DNA is TGTGCCAGCAGCTCGGGACAGGGCACTGAAGCTTTCTTT.